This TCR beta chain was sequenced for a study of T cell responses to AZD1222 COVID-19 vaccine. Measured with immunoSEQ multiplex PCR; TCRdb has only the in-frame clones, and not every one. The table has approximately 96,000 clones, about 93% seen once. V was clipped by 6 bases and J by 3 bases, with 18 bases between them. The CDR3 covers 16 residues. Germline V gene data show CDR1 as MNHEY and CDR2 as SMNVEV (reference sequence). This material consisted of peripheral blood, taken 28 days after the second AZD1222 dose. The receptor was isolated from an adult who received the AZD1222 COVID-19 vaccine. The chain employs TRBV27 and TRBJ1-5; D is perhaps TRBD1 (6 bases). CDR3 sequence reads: CASSPLSRGDNQPQHF. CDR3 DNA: TGTGCCAGCAGCCCACTATCCAGGGGAGACAATCAGCCCCAGCATTTT.